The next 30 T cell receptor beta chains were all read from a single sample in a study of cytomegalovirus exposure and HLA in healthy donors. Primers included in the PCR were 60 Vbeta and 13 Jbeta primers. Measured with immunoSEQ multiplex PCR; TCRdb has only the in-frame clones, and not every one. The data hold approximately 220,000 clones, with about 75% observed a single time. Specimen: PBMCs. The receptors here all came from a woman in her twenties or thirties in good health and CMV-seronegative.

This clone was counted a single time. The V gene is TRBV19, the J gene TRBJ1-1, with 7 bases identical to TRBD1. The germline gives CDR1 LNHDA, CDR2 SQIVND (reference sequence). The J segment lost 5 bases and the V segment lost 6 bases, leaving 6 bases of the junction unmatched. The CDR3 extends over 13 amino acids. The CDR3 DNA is TGTGCCAGTAGCTATACAGGGGAAACTGAAGCTTTCTTT. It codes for CASSYTGETEAFF. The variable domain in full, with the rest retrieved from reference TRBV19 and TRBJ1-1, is DGGITQSPKYLFRKEGQNVTLSCEQNLNHDAMYWYRQDPGQGLRLIYYSQIVNDFQKGDIAEGYSVSREKKESFPLTVTSAQKNPTAFYLCASSYTGETEAFFGQGTRLTVV.

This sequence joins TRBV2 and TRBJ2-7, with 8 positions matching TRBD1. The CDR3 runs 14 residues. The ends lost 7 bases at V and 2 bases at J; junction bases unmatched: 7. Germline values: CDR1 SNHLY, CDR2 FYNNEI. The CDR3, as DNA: TGTGCCAGCAAAGAGCCGGGACAGGCCTACGAGCAGTACTTC. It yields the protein CASKEPGQAYEQYF.

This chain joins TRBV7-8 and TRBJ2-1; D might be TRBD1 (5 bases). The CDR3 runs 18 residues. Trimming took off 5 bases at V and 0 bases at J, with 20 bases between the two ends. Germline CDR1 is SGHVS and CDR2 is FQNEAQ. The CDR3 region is CASSMLGQTPNSYNEQFF. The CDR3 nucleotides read TGTGCCAGCAGCATGCTCGGACAAACACCGAACTCCTACAATGAGCAGTTCTTC.

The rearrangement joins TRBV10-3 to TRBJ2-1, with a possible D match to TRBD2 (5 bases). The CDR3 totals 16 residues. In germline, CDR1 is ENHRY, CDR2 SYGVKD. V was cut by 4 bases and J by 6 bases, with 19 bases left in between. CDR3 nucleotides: TGTGCCATCAGTGGGGCAGAGGGTGGACTCGTCAATGAGCAGTTCTTC. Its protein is CAISGAEGGLVNEQFF.

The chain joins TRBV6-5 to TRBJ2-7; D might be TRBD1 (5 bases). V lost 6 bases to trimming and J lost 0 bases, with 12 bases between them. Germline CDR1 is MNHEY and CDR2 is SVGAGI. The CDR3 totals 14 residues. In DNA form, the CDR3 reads TGTGCCAGCAGCGACAGTATCGTCTCCTACGAGCAGTACTTC. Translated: CASSDSIVSYEQYF.

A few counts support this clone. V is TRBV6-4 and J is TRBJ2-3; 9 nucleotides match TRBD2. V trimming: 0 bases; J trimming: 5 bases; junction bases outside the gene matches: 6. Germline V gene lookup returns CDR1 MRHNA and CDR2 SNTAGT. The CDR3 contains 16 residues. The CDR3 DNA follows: TGTGCCAGCAGTGACTCGGGAGCGGGAGGTGTAGATACGCAGTATTTT. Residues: CASSDSGAGGVDTQYF.

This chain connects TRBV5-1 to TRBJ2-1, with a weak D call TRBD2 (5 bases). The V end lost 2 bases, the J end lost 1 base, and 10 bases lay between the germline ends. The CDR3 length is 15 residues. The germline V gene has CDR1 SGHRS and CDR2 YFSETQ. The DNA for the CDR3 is TGCGCCAGCAGCTTTCCGAGGGAATCCTACAATGAGCAGTTCTTC. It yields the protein CASSFPRESYNEQFF.

This chain's CDR3 is CATLAAGAALLNTGELFF. The DNA of the CDR3 is TGTGCCACCCTCGCTGCGGGGGCTGCCCTCTTGAACACCGGGGAGCTGTTTTTT. The chain links TRBV2 to TRBJ2-2; maybe TRBD2 (7 bases). The CDR3 length is 18 residues. Trimming cost V 10 bases and J 1 base, with 25 bases left between them. The germline V gene encodes CDR1 SNHLY and CDR2 FYNNEI.

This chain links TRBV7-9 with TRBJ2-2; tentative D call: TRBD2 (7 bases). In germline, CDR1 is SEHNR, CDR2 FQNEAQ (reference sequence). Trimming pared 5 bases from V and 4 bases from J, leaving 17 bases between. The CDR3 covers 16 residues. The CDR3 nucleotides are TGTGCCAGCAGCCCAACGGGGGGCCGGGGCACCGGGGAGCTGTTTTTT. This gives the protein CASSPTGGRGTGELFF.

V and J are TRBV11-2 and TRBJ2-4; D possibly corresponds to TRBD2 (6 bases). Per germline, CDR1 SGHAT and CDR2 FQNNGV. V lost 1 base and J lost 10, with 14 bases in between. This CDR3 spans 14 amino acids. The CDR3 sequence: CASSLGGEVGIQYF. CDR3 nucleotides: TGTGCCAGCAGCTTAGGGGGGGAGGTGGGTATTCAGTACTTC. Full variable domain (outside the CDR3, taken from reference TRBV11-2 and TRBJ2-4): EAGVAQSPRYKIIEKRQSVAFWCNPISGHATLYWYQQILGQGPKLLIQFQNNGVVDDSQLPKDRFSAERLKGVDSTLKIQPAKLEDSAVYLCASSLGGEVGIQYFGAGTRLSVL.

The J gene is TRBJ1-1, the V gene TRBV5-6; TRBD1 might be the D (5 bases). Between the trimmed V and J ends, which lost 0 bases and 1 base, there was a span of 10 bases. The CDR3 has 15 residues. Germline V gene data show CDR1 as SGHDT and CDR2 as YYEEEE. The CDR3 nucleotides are TGTGCCAGCAGCTTGGCCAGGCAGGGGAACACTGAAGCTTTCTTT. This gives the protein CASSLARQGNTEAFF.

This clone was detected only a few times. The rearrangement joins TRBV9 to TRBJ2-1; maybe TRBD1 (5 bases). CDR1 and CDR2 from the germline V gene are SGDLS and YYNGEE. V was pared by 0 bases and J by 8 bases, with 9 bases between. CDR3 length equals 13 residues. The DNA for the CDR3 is TGTGCCAGCAGCGTAGCCAGGGTCGATGAGCAGTTCTTC. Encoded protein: CASSVARVDEQFF.

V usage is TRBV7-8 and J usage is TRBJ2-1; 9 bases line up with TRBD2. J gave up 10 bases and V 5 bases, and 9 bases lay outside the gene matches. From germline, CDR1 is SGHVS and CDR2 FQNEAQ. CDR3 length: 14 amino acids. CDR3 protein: CASSIGGLAGEQFF. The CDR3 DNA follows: TGTGCCAGCAGCATTGGAGGGCTAGCGGGAGAGCAGTTCTTC.

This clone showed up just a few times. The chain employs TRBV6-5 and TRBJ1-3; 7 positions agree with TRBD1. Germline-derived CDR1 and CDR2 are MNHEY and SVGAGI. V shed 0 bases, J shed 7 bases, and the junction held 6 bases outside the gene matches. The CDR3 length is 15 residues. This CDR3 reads CASSYSRQGRNTIYF. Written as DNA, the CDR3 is TGTGCCAGCAGTTACTCGAGACAGGGAAGGAACACCATATATTTT.

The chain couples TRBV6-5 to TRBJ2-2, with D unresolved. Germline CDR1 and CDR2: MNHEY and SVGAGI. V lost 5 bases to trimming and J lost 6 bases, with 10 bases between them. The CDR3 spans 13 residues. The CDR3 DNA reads TGTGCCAGCAGTGAAGCGCTAGCCGGGGAGCTGTTTTTT. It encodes CASSEALAGELFF.

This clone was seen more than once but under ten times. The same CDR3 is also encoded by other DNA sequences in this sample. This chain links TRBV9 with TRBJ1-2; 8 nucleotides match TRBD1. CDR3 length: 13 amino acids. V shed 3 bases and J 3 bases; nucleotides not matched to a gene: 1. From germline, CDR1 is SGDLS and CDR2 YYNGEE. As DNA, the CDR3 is TGTGCCAGCAGCGCGACAGGGGACTATGGCTACACCTTC. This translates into CASSATGDYGYTF.

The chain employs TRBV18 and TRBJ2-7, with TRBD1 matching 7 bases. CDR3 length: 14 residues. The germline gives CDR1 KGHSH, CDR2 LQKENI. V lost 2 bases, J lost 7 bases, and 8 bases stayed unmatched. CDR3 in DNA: TGTGCCAGCTCACCAAACGGGGACAGCTGGGAGCAGTACTTC. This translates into CASSPNGDSWEQYF.

The CDR3 DNA follows: TGTGCCAGCAGTTACCAGGGGGCTTATGGCTACACCTTC. Translated: CASSYQGAYGYTF. The chain is built from TRBV6-5 and TRBJ1-2; 8 bases agree with TRBD1. The length of the CDR3 is 13 residues. With V trimmed by 2 bases and J by 5 bases, 1 base remained unmatched. Germline V gene sequence: CDR1 MNHEY, CDR2 SVGAGI.

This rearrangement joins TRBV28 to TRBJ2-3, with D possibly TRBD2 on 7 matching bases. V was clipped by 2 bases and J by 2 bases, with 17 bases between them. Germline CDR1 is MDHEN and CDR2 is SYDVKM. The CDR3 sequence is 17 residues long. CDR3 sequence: CASSLGDGGPHTDTQYF. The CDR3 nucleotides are TGTGCCAGCAGTTTAGGGGACGGGGGGCCCCACACAGATACGCAGTATTTT.

CDR3 residues: CAWSPTGSGDTQYF. The CDR3 DNA sequence: TGTGCCTGGAGTCCGACAGGGTCGGGTGATACGCAGTATTTT. The rearrangement joins TRBV30 to TRBJ2-3; 7 nucleotides agree with TRBD1. This CDR3 comprises 14 residues. With 2 bases clipped from V and 6 bases from J, the junction kept 8 bases outside the gene matches. CDR1 is GTSNPN and CDR2 is SVGIG in the germline V gene (reference sequence). Full variable domain (outside the CDR3, taken from reference TRBV30 and TRBJ2-3): SQTIHQWPATLVQPVGSPLSLECTVEGTSNPNLYWYRQAAGRGLQLLFYSVGIGQISSEVPQNLSASRPQDRQFILSSKKLLLSDSGFYLCAWSPTGSGDTQYFGPGTRLTVL.

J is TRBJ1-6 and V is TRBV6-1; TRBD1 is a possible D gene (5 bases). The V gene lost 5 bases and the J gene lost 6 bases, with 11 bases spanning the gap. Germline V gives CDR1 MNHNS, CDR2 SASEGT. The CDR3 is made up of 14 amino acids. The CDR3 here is CASSSQVLNSPLHF. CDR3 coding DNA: TGTGCCAGCAGTTCACAGGTACTTAATTCACCCCTCCACTTT.

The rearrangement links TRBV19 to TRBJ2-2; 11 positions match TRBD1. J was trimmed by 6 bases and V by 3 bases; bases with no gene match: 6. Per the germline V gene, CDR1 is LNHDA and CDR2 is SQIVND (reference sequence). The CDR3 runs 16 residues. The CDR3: CASSIPLGQGAGELFF. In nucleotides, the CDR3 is TGTGCCAGTAGTATCCCCTTGGGACAGGGGGCCGGGGAGCTGTTTTTT.

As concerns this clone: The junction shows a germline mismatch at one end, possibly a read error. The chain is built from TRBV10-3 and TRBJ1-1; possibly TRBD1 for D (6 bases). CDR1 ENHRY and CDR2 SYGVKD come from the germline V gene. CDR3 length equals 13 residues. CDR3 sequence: CASSPQGGTEAFF. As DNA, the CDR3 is TGTGCCAGCAGTCCACAGGGTGGTACTGAAGCTTTCTTT.

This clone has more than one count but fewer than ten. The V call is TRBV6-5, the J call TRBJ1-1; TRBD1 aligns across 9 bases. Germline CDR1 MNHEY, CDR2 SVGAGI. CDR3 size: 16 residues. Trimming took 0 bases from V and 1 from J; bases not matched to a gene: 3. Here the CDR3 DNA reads TGTGCCAGCAGTTACTCGAAGGGACAGGGGAACACTGAAGCTTTCTTT. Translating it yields CASSYSKGQGNTEAFF.

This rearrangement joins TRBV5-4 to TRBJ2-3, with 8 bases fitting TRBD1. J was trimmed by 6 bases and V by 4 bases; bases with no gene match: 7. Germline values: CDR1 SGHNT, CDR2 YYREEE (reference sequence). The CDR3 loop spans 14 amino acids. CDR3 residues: CASSPRTGSDTQYF. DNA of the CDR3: TGTGCCAGCAGCCCTAGGACAGGGAGCGATACGCAGTATTTT. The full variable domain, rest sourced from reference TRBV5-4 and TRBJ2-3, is ETGVTQSPTHLIKTRGQQVTLRCSSQSGHNTVSWYQQALGQGPQFIFQYYREEENGRGNFPPRFSGLQFPNYSSELNVNALELDDSALYLCASSPRTGSDTQYFGPGTRLTVL.

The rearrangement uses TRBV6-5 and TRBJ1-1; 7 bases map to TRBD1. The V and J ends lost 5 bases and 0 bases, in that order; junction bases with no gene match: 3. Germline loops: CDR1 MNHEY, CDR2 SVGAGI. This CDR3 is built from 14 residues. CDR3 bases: TGTGCCAGCAGTGACAGGGCGATGAACACTGAAGCTTTCTTT. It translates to CASSDRAMNTEAFF.

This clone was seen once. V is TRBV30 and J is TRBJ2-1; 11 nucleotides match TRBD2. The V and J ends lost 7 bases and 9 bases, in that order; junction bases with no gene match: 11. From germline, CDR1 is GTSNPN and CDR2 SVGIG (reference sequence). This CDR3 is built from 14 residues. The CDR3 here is CAYLLAGVTGEQFF. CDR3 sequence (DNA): TGTGCCTACCTACTAGCGGGAGTAACGGGTGAGCAGTTCTTC.

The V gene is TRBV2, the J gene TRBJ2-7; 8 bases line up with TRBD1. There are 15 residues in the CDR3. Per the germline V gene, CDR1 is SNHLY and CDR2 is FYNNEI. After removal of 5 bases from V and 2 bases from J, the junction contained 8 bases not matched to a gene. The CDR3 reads CASSRRQGIAYEQYF. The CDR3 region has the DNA TGTGCCAGCAGTCGTCGACAGGGGATAGCCTACGAGCAGTACTTC.

CDR3 bases: TGTGCCAGCAGCTTCCGATCAAACAGAAACACTGAAGCTTTCTTT. This encodes CASSFRSNRNTEAFF. V and J are TRBV5-6 and TRBJ1-1, with unresolved D. V lost 2 bases and J lost 2, with 13 bases in between. Per the germline V gene, CDR1 is SGHDT and CDR2 is YYEEEE. The CDR3 sequence is 15 residues long.

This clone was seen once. CDR3: CASSLVSGGNGYTF. CDR3 coding DNA: TGCGCCAGCAGCTTGGTTTCAGGGGGGAATGGCTACACCTTC. The chain links TRBV5-1 to TRBJ1-2; 7 positions agree with TRBD1. V lost 0 bases, J lost 6 bases, and 5 bases stayed unmatched. CDR3 length: 14 residues. CDR1 is SGHRS and CDR2 is YFSETQ in the germline V gene.